One and the same sample provided the 31 T cell receptor beta chains below, sequenced in a study of CD8+CD57+ T cells in acquired aplastic anemia (dated 2018 in TCRdb). Patients chosen for sequencing had shown expansion of CD8+CD57+ cells by flow cytometry. The data were produced on an Illumina HiSeq 2000. Profiling of TCR beta VDJ combinations and CDR3 sequences used genomic DNA as the template. TCRdb took the public reads, trimmed them with fastp at Q25, ran MiXCR for clone calling and kept in-frame beta chains. CDR3 protein duplicates are merged, each entry listing the most common genes and DNA. This sample holds roughly 250,000 distinct CDR3 sequences; roughly 82% were observed only once. Jointly, the top ten make up about 41% of the sample. The sequenced sample consisted of sorted CD4+, CD8+, or CD8+CD57+ T cells (not recorded which) from PBMCs. Receptor source: a human donor with aplastic anemia.

Points on this clonotype: Because the CDR3's place on the DNA is in doubt, the DNA is left out and the CDR3 is given as listed by TCRdb. The rearrangement links TRBV9 to TRBJ2-5; TRBD2 reflects the table's D call only, with no check against the DNA. Germline V gene data show CDR1 as SGDLS and CDR2 as YYNGEE. The CDR3 totals 14 residues, both ends included. Here the CDR3 reads CASGGAVNIQYFDF.

This sequence joins TRBV7-4 and TRBJ2-3; TRBD2 matches 8 bases. V dropped 6 bases and J dropped 2; count of bases not matched to a gene: 13. The CDR3 contains 17 residues. Germline lookup yields CDR1 SGHVT and CDR2 SQSDAQ. CDR3 bases: TGTGCCAGCAGTTTTAAGCGGGGGACCGAAGTCACAGATACGCAGTATTTT. Its translation: CASSFKRGTEVTDTQYF.

The chain uses TRBV7-8 and TRBJ2-1, with D perhaps given as TRBD1 or TRBD2 (6 bases each). The tail of the sequence fits TRBJ2-7 better, so the J call may be wrong. CDR1 is SGHVS, CDR2 FQNEAQ, per germline. The CDR3 extends over 13 amino acids. The CDR3 nucleotides read TGTGCCAGCAGCGAAGGGGGGATCCATAAGCAGTACTTC. Amino acid sequence: CASSEGGIHKQYF.

This clonotype was counted ten times or more. The chain has TRBV6-6 and TRBJ1-1, with D perhaps matching TRBD1 (6 bases). CDR3 length equals 16 residues. CDR1 is MNHNY, CDR2 SVGAGI, per germline (reference sequence). Trimming left V 4 bases short and J 1 base short, with 16 bases between. The DNA for the CDR3 is TGTGCCAGCAGTTCCATACAACAGACAGGGAACACTGAAGCTTTCTTT. This sequence encodes CASSSIQQTGNTEAFF.

The rearrangement joins TRBV6-5 to TRBJ1-5; 8 bases are a match to TRBD1. In germline, CDR1 is MNHEY, CDR2 SVGAGI. Trimming took 6 bases from V and 6 from J; bases not matched to a gene: 10. This CDR3 is 15 amino acids long. The CDR3 bases are TGTGCCAGCAGCGTAGACAGGGGAATTACTCAGCCCCAGCATTTT. Amino acid sequence: CASSVDRGITQPQHF.

About this clonotype itself: This likely comes from a read error, as the CDR3 has no conserved phenylalanine or tryptophan at its end. The DNA is omitted, as the CDR3 cannot be located on it reliably, and the CDR3 follows TCRdb's listing. This sequence joins TRBV2 and TRBJ1-1; the table's D call of TRBD1 was not tested on the DNA. CDR1 is SNHLY, CDR2 FYNNEI, per germline. The CDR3 has 15 residues if both end residues are counted. This CDR3 reads CASGDGGTDTPEAGP.

The chain has TRBV7-2 and TRBJ2-3; the D gene is possibly TRBD2 (6 bases). CDR1 and CDR2 from the germline V gene are SGHTA and FQGNSA. CDR3 length equals 14 residues. Trimming stripped 0 bases from V and 13 bases from J, with 17 bases between. CDR3 nucleotides: TGTGCCAGCAGCTTAGCGGGAGGTGACGATTACGAGTATTTT. Translation: CASSLAGGDDYEYF.

The V gene is TRBV19, the J gene TRBJ2-7; D is possibly TRBD2 (6 bases). CDR1 is LNHDA and CDR2 is SQIVND in the germline V gene (reference sequence). Trimming took off 4 bases at V and 10 bases at J, with 20 bases between the two ends. The CDR3 sequence is 14 residues long. The CDR3 nucleotides are TGTGCCAGTAGTACAACCGGGGGATCCTACAATCAGTACTTC. Translation gives CASSTTGGSYNQYF.

The chain couples TRBV7-9 to TRBJ2-1, with D maybe TRBD2 (6 bases). The CDR3 is 15 residues long. V was clipped by 3 bases and J by 14 bases, with 23 bases between them. CDR1 is SEHNR, CDR2 FQNEAQ, per germline (reference sequence). The CDR3 DNA reads as TGTGCCAGCAGCTTTCAAAGAGGCGGGGTGAGTGATGAGTTCTTC. Translated, it gives CASSFQRGGVSDEFF.

V and J are TRBV15 and TRBJ2-5, with D hard to call. The CDR3 is made up of 14 amino acids. Germline CDR1 LNHNV, CDR2 YYDKDF (reference sequence). The V end lost 1 base, the J end lost 9 bases, and 15 bases lay between the germline ends. The CDR3 DNA sequence: TGTGCCACCAGCAGAGGCAGCGATCATGAGCCCCAGTACTTC. Its translation is CATSRGSDHEPQYF.

This clonotype was counted at least ten times. The gene calls are TRBV6-5 and TRBJ1-4; unclear D gene. Looked up from germline, CDR1 is MNHEY and CDR2 is SVGAGI. This CDR3 is 13 amino acids long. Trimming pared 4 bases from V and 0 bases from J, leaving 3 bases between. In DNA, the CDR3 is TGTGCCAGCAGTTTTTCAACTAATGAAAAACTGTTTTTT. Protein product: CASSFSTNEKLFF.

This clonotype was seen just once. The CDR3 does not end in the conserved phenylalanine or tryptophan, so this is likely a read error. The gene calls are TRBV7-2 and TRBJ2-5; tentative D call: TRBD2 (6 bases). The germline V gene has CDR1 SGHTA and CDR2 FQGNSA. This CDR3 region has 12 residues. CDR3: CAGNLARESQYL. The CDR3 region has the DNA TGTGCCGGAAACTTGGCTCGGGAGAGCCAGTACCTT.

Concerning this clonotype itself: An end of the junction differs from the germline gene, which may be a read error. This chain links TRBV5-5 with TRBJ1-2; maybe TRBD1 (5 bases). The CDR3 totals 14 residues. The germline CDR1 and CDR2 sequences are SGHKS and YYEKEE (reference sequence). The CDR3 reads CASNLLGEDYGYTF. In DNA, the CDR3 is TGTGCCAGCAACTTGTTAGGGGAGGACTATGGCTACACCTTC. The entire variable domain, with the rest obtained from reference TRBV5-5 and TRBJ1-2, is as follows: DAGVTQSPTHLIKTRGQQVTLRCSPISGHKSVSWYQQVLGQGPQFIFQYYEKEERGRGNFPDRFSARQFPNYSSELNVNALLLGDSALYLCASNLLGEDYGYTFGSGTRLTVV.

This chain connects TRBV19 to TRBJ2-5; D is unresolved. CDR1 LNHDA and CDR2 SQIVND come from the germline V gene (reference sequence). Trimming took off 1 base at V and 2 bases at J, with 5 bases between the two ends. The CDR3 is 13 residues long. CDR3 in amino acids: CASSIGGQETQYF. The CDR3, as DNA: TGTGCCAGTAGTATAGGGGGACAAGAGACCCAGTACTTC.

Note on this clonotype: The CDR3 end shows no conserved phenylalanine or tryptophan, and so a read error is likely. This rearrangement joins TRBV7-9 to TRBJ2-3, with TRBD1 as a possible D gene (6 bases). Per the germline V gene, CDR1 is SEHNR and CDR2 is FQNEAQ (reference sequence). The V end was cut by 8 bases, the J end by 6 bases, with 15 bases between. The CDR3 is made up of 13 amino acids. CDR3 in DNA: TGTGCCAGCGGCGAAGGGACAAGGGATACGCAGTATCAT. Residues: CASGEGTRDTQYH.

This clonotype has just a few counts. The CDR3 DNA sequence: TGCGCCAGCAGTGGAGGGGGCGATACGCAGTATTTT. Translation: CASSGGGDTQYF. The chain is built from TRBV10-1 and TRBJ2-3, with TRBD1 matching over 7 bases. Germline V gives CDR1 WNHNN, CDR2 SYGVQD (reference sequence). The CDR3 is 12 amino acids. Losses at the gene ends were 4 bases for V and 6 bases for J; bases not matched to a gene: 1.

The chain carries TRBV7-2 and TRBJ1-2; tentative D call: TRBD1 (6 bases). V dropped 3 bases and J dropped 4 bases, with 9 bases sitting between them. CDR3 length equals 13 residues. From germline, CDR1 is SGHTA and CDR2 FQGNSA. DNA of the CDR3: TGTGCCAGCAGCTTGGGGGACATCTATGGCTACACCTTC. It is translated as CASSLGDIYGYTF.

The V gene is TRBV7-2, the J gene TRBJ2-7; unclear D gene. This CDR3 has 18 residues. The V and J ends lost 2 bases and 1 base respectively, with 21 bases between them. Germline V gene data show CDR1 as SGHTA and CDR2 as FQGNSA. CDR3 bases: TGTGCCAGCAGCTTACATCCAGACAAGACACCCCTTTCCTACGAGCAGTACGTC. This translates into CASSLHPDKTPLSYEQYV.

The J gene is TRBJ1-6, the V gene TRBV7-3; maybe TRBD1 (6 bases). The CDR3 runs to 16 residues. Germline CDR1 and CDR2: SGHTA and FQGTGA. V lost 5 bases and J 8 bases, leaving 19 bases between the germline ends. The CDR3 reads CASSIGRYRVDSPLHF. The CDR3 DNA follows: TGTGCCAGCAGCATAGGCCGGTACAGGGTTGATTCACCCCTCCACTTT.

The chain couples TRBV7-9 to TRBJ1-1, with D perhaps matching TRBD1 (6 bases). The length of the CDR3 is 15 residues. Looked up from germline, CDR1 is SEHNR and CDR2 is FQNEAQ (reference sequence). Trimming removed 4 bases from V and 14 bases from J, with 26 bases in between. The CDR3 sequence: CASSSARNRVNSTFF. Here the CDR3 DNA reads TGTGCCAGCAGCTCAGCCAGAAACAGGGTGAACAGCACATTCTTT.

A remark on this clonotype: A junction boundary mismatches the germline segment, possibly from a read error. The chain joins TRBV7-9 to TRBJ1-6, with a possible D match to TRBD1 (5 bases). CDR1 and CDR2 (germline): SEHNR, FQNEAQ (reference sequence). This CDR3 has 13 residues. CDR3 region: CASRGAYNSALHF. CDR3 DNA: TGTGCCAGCCGCGGGGCCTATAATTCAGCCCTCCACTTT.

Of note for this clonotype: The junction differs from germline at one of its ends, possibly a read error. This chain links TRBV7-8 with TRBJ2-3; TRBD1 might be the D (6 bases). Looked up from germline, CDR1 is SGHVS and CDR2 is FQNEAQ. The CDR3 covers 14 residues. CDR3 in amino acids: CASSLGAGASTPLF. The CDR3 bases are TGTGCCAGCAGCCTAGGGGCAGGGGCCAGTACACCCCTCTTT.

This chain links TRBV10-3 with TRBJ1-4; no firm D call. V gave up 0 bases and J gave up 8 bases, with 7 bases separating them. CDR1 is ENHRY, CDR2 SYGVKD, per germline. CDR3 length: 13 residues. CDR3 in DNA: TGTGCCATCAGTGAGTCGTGGCGGGAAAAACTGTTTTTT. Its translation is CAISESWREKLFF.

This chain connects TRBV7-6 to TRBJ2-1; no firm D call. Trimming took off 0 bases at V and 12 bases at J, with 21 bases between the two ends. The CDR3 runs 16 residues. Germline loops: CDR1 SGHVS, CDR2 FNYEAQ. The CDR3 region is CASSLAPTDTQYLQFF. The CDR3 DNA sequence: TGTGCCAGCAGCTTAGCCCCCACAGATACGCAGTATTTGCAGTTCTTC.

As regards this clonotype: One end of the junction fails to match germline, which may point to a read error. This rearrangement joins TRBV5-1 to TRBJ2-3, with D maybe TRBD2 (7 bases). This CDR3 is built from 14 residues. The germline V gene encodes CDR1 SGHRS and CDR2 YFSETQ. The CDR3 region is CASTLGGGPATQYF. The DNA of the CDR3 is TGTGCCAGCACCCTAGGGGGGGGCCCCGCTACGCAGTATTTT.

This clonotype was seen just once. J is TRBJ2-3 and V is TRBV7-9; possible D gene TRBD2, 7 bases. The CDR3 spans 13 residues. Trimming stripped 5 bases from V and 6 bases from J, with 12 bases between. CDR1 and CDR2 (germline): SEHNR, FQNEAQ (reference sequence). CDR3 nucleotide sequence: TGTGCCAGCAGCAAGGGGGGGGCTGATACGCAGTATTTT. It specifies CASSKGGADTQYF.

J is TRBJ1-2 and V is TRBV24-1, with D possibly matching TRBD1 (6 bases). Trimming pared 3 bases from V and 6 bases from J, leaving 10 bases between. The V gene's germline CDR1 is KGHDR and CDR2 SFDVKD. The CDR3 spans 13 residues. The CDR3 DNA reads as TGTGCCACCAGTGATAAACGACAGGATGGCTACACCTTC. Its protein product is CATSDKRQDGYTF.

The chain carries TRBV7-2 and TRBJ2-5, with TRBD1 matching 9 bases. There are 14 residues in the CDR3. The junction had 6 bases not matched to a gene; V was cut back by 6 bases and J by 4 bases. Germline-derived CDR1 and CDR2 are SGHTA and FQGNSA. The CDR3 protein is CASSPSDRGETQYF. The CDR3 DNA reads as TGTGCCAGCAGTCCCTCGGACAGGGGAGAGACCCAGTACTTC.

This chain joins TRBV5-6 and TRBJ1-1; D ambiguous. Germline assignment: CDR1 SGHDT and CDR2 YYEEEE. With 0 bases removed from V and 1 base from J, the gap between germline ends came to 10 bases. The CDR3 covers 15 residues. The CDR3 nucleotides are TGTGCCAGCAGCTTGGGGGAGGGAGGGAACACTGAAGCTTTCTTT. Its translation is CASSLGEGGNTEAFF. The full variable domain, its missing parts supplied by reference TRBV5-6 and TRBJ1-1, is DAGVTQSPTHLIKTRGQQVTLRCSPKSGHDTVSWYQQALGQGPQFIFQYYEEEERQRGNFPDRFSGHQFPNYSSELNVNALLLGDSALYLCASSLGEGGNTEAFFGQGTRLTVV.

Worth noting for this clonotype: At one boundary the junction diverges from the germline segment, which might be a read error. The chain's CDR3 is CASSRGGEQETEHF. CDR3 DNA sequence: TGTGCCAGCAGCAGAGGGGGCGAGCAGGAGACCGAGCACTTC. The chain has TRBV7-9 and TRBJ2-5; 7 positions agree with TRBD1. CDR1 SEHNR and CDR2 FQNEAQ come from the germline V gene (reference sequence). This CDR3 contains 14 residues.

As for this clonotype: The germline gene is not matched at one end of the junction; a read error may be the cause. CDR3 nucleotide sequence: TGCGCCAGCAGCTCCGAGGCCGGTCCCGAGCCGTTCTTC. Translating it yields CASSSEAGPEPFF. The V call is TRBV7-2, the J call TRBJ2-1, with D unresolved. The CDR3 is 13 amino acids. Germline V gives CDR1 SGHTA, CDR2 FQGNSA.